The TCR beta chain under discussion was sequenced for a study of glioma-infiltrating T cells. Study findings and constraints: Above-expected tissue-blood divergence occurred in all gliomas, most in low-grade ones. Only very few CDR3 sequences appeared in both tissue and blood.

Concerning this clonotype: The antigen is undetermined. One junction end disagrees with the germline gene, perhaps due to a read error.

The V gene's germline CDR1 is MDHEN and CDR2 SYDVKM. The CDR3 is made up of 14 amino acids. Using RNA template, CDR3s of TCR alpha and beta were amplified with iRepertoire arm-PCR. TCRdb reanalysed the multiplex PCR reads using MiXCR and keeps one entry per CDR3 protein. The sample lists around 10,000 distinct CDR3 sequences, around three fifths occurring once. The specimen sequenced was glioma tissue, nonneoplastic brain tissue, or PBMCs (not recorded which). The receptor was isolated from a human donor with low-grade glioma or glioblastoma, undergoing nonglioma brain surgery, or in good health (not recorded which). V gene TRBV28 combines with J gene TRBJ2-7, with D possibly matching TRBD1 (6 bases). CDR3: CAGRGKGWSYEQYF. CDR3 nucleotides: TGTGCCGGCAGGGGAAAGGGCTGGAGCTACGAGCAGTACTTC.